Listed below are T cell receptor beta chains from one sample, sequenced in a study of blood T cell repertoires in COVID-19. Using immunoSEQ multiplex PCR, the repertoire was profiled, and TCRdb retains in-frame clones only, with some absent. In the table there are 100,000 to 150,000 clones, around 85% of which are singletons. The sequenced material came from peripheral blood. These receptors were taken from a man in his fifties with acute or convalescent COVID-19. CDR3s include the opening cysteine and the closing phenylalanine or tryptophan. The D gene is left open where the match is weak. Part of the rows lack a size; the others show once, few, many or a class for expanded clones.

D gene	V gene	J gene	clone size	CDR3 DNA	CDR3 protein
.	TRBV11-2	TRBJ2-7	few	TGTGCCAGCAGCTTCGGCGGGCTCTCCTACGAGCAGTACTTC	CASSFGGLSYEQYF
.	TRBV11-3	TRBJ2-1	.	TGTGCCAGCAGCTTATACAGCTCCTACAATGAGCAGTTCTTC	CASSLYSSYNEQFF
TRBD2	TRBV7-9	TRBJ2-1	.	TGTGCCAGCAGCTTCATCGGGGGGAAGGGCAATGAGCAGTTCTTC	CASSFIGGKGNEQFF
.	TRBV7-8	TRBJ2-5	few	TGTGCCAGCAGTCCCCAGGGGGAGACCCAGTACTTC	CASSPQGETQYF
.	TRBV6-5	TRBJ1-2	.	TGTGCCAGCAGCTTGTGGGCCAGGGGCTATGGCTACACCTTC	CASSLWARGYGYTF
TRBD1	TRBV7-3	TRBJ2-2	.	TGTGCCAGCAGCTTAGGGCCAGGGGGCAACGGGGAGCTGTTTTTT	CASSLGPGGNGELFF
.	TRBV6-5	TRBJ2-3	.	TGTGCCAGCACACCCCCCGGGTTGACAGATACGCAGTATTTT	CASTPPGLTDTQYF
TRBD1	TRBV18	TRBJ1-5	once	TGTGCCAGCTCAGGGACAGACAATCAGCCCCAGCATTTT	CASSGTDNQPQHF
TRBD2	TRBV7-2	TRBJ2-3	.	TGTGCCAGCAGCACACGCGACTATAGCGGGGGTAATACGCAGTATTTT	CASSTRDYSGGNTQYF
.	TRBV2	TRBJ2-1	.	TGTGCCAGCAGTGAAGGGGGGGGGCGTGAGCAGTTCTTC	CASSEGGGREQFF
TRBD2	TRBV18	TRBJ2-1	.	TGTGCCAGCTCGCTGTTAGCGGGAGGGTTATTGGATGAGCAGTTCTTC	CASSLLAGGLLDEQFF
.	TRBV30	TRBJ2-7	once	TGTGCCTGGAATGAGGGTACGTCCTACGAGCAGTACTTC	CAWNEGTSYEQYF
TRBD1	TRBV12-3/TRBV12-4	TRBJ2-7	.	TGTGCCAGCAGTAACAGGGGGTCCTACGAGCAGTACTTC	CASSNRGSYEQYF
.	TRBV3-1/TRBV3-2	TRBJ2-1	.	TGTGCCAGCAGCCGGTCGGCGGGAAGCTACAATGAGCAGTTCTTC	CASSRSAGSYNEQFF
TRBD1	TRBV5-4	TRBJ2-7	.	TGTGCCAGCAGCAGGCTCGGGACAGGGAGTTCCTACGAGCAGTACTTC	CASSRLGTGSSYEQYF
TRBD1	TRBV7-9	TRBJ1-1	once	TGTGCCAGCAGCCCGCTATTGGGACAGGGAATGAACACTGAAGCTTTCTTT	CASSPLLGQGMNTEAFF
.	TRBV18	TRBJ2-7	.	TGTGCCAGCTCACCAATGAGGGACATCTCCTACGAGCAGTACTTC	CASSPMRDISYEQYF
.	TRBV6-6	TRBJ2-2	.	TGTGCCAGCAGGTCACAGGGCACCGGGGAGCTGTTTTTT	CASRSQGTGELFF
.	TRBV12-3/TRBV12-4	TRBJ2-7	.	TGTGCCAGCAGTTCCGACAACTACGAGCAGTACTTC	CASSSDNYEQYF
TRBD2	TRBV6-5	TRBJ2-2	.	TGTGCCAGCAGTCAGGGACTAGCATCAAGTGGGGAGCTGTTTTTT	CASSQGLASSGELFF
.	TRBV4-1	TRBJ2-5	once	TGCGCCAGCAGCCAAGGACAGGCCCTTCAAGAGACCCAGTACTTC	CASSQGQALQETQYF
.	TRBV6-1	TRBJ1-2	.	TGTGCCAGCAGTGAACCCTCCAGGGTACTAATCTATGGCTACACCTTC	CASSEPSRVLIYGYTF
.	TRBV15	TRBJ2-3	.	TGTGCCACCAGCAGAGAGGGGGCCCGCACAGATACGCAGTATTTT	CATSREGARTDTQYF
.	TRBV7-9	TRBJ1-6	.	TGTGCCAGCAGCGCCTCTCACAGGGTTGGGCCCCTCCACTTT	CASSASHRVGPLHF
.	TRBV10-3	TRBJ1-2	few	TGTGCCATCAGTGATGGGAGCAGCCTAGTTGGCTACACCTTC	CAISDGSSLVGYTF
TRBD1	TRBV6-5	TRBJ1-2	.	TGTGCCAGCAAAACCCCGGGACAGGGGATGGTTGGCTACACCTTC	CASKTPGQGMVGYTF
.	TRBV28	TRBJ1-5	.	TGTGCCAGCAGTTGGGGGGGGGCTGATGGCAATCAGCCCCAGCATTTT	CASSWGGADGNQPQHF
TRBD2	TRBV27	TRBJ2-7	.	TGTGCCAGCAGTTTAGCGGCGGGAGCCTACGAGCAGTACTTC	CASSLAAGAYEQYF
TRBD1	TRBV28	TRBJ2-1	.	TGTGCCAGCCTTTCTACAGGGGTTACCTACAATGAGCAGTTCTTC	CASLSTGVTYNEQFF
.	TRBV30	TRBJ1-4	.	TGTGCCTGGACCATAGGAACAGGGGAAAAACTGTTTTTT	CAWTIGTGEKLFF
.	TRBV4-2	TRBJ1-2	.	TGTGCCAGCAGGCAGGGTTCAAATGGCTACACCTTC	CASRQGSNGYTF
.	TRBV5-1	TRBJ2-2	.	TGCGCCAGCAGCCTAGAGGGGGAGCTGTTTTTT	CASSLEGELFF